The TCR beta chain under discussion was sequenced for a study of identical twins. Overall study findings and caveats: Whereas memory repertoires showed no such difference, abundant cord blood beta clonotypes carried fewer insertions.

TCRdb processed the 5' RACE reads anew with MiXCR; each CDR3 protein has one entry. Of 570,000 or so distinct CDR3 sequences in the sample, roughly 9.5% were seen once. There were only healthy Caucasians among the donors. Points on this clonotype: Its antigen is as yet unknown.

V gave up 6 bases and J gave up 1 base, with 15 bases separating them. Germline V gene lookup returns CDR1 DFQATT and CDR2 SNEGSKA (reference sequence). This CDR3 is built from 14 residues. In addition, the sample was reused for a study of yellow fever vaccine responses in identical twins.

Sequencing input: PBMCs. This TCR was sampled from a woman aged 18-29 years in good health. This chain joins TRBV20-1 and TRBJ2-5, with unresolved D. The CDR3 protein is CSALSVAFQETQYF. CDR3 sequence (DNA): TGCAGTGCCCTCTCCGTAGCCTTCCAAGAGACCCAGTACTTC.